Shown below are 20 T cell receptor beta chains from a single sample sequenced in a study of tumor and adjacent non-tumor tissue in lung cancer (dated by TCRdb to the late 2010s). Preparation of the library involved multiplex PCR. Sequencing instrument: Illumina HiSeq 2500. Following protocols modified from ARM-PCR, the researchers constructed TCRbeta libraries through three rounds of nested PCR with primers (Table S4). The raw public data were reprocessed by TCRdb itself: fastp quality trimming at Q25, MiXCR clonotype calling, in-frame beta chains only. Each record represents a unique CDR3 protein, reported with the most common genes and DNA among its rows. The sample table contains about 110,000 distinct CDR3 sequences; only one count was recorded for under 90% of them. The biggest ten clones account for under 25% of the sample. Bulk unsorted tissue served as the source for RNA extraction, and RNA quality was assessed using a NanoDrop ND-1000 and an Agilent 2100.

The sequenced material came from lung tumor tissue. These receptors came from a man aged 65-85 years with non-small cell lung cancer.

To note about this clonotype: A read error may account for a junction end that differs from germline. The rearrangement joins TRBV5-1 to TRBJ2-1; TRBD2 aligns across 9 bases. The CDR3 totals 17 residues. Looked up from germline, CDR1 is SGHRS and CDR2 is YFSETQ. The CDR3 nucleotides are TGCGCCAGCAGATTGGCCAGAGCGGGGGGTGGATACAATGAGCAGTTCTTC. This gives the protein CASRLARAGGGYNEQFF.

On this clonotype itself: The junction and the germline gene differ at one end; a read error may be behind it. The chain links TRBV11-2 to TRBJ2-3; D gene ambiguous. CDR3 length: 13 amino acids. Germline lookup yields CDR1 SGHAT and CDR2 FQNNGV. This chain's CDR3 is CATSGRCTVTQYF. CDR3 DNA: TGTGCCACGTCTGGACGGTGCACAGTTACGCAGTATTTT.

Concerning this clonotype itself: Since the CDR3 does not end with the conserved phenylalanine or tryptophan, this likely comes from a read error. The chain couples TRBV14 to TRBJ2-1; 9 bases are a match to TRBD1. The CDR3 sequence is 14 residues long. V dropped 8 bases and J dropped 6; count of bases not matched to a gene: 8. The V gene's germline CDR1 is SGHDN and CDR2 FVKESK. The DNA for the CDR3 is TGTGCCAGCCGGTGGGACAGGGAGGCCAATGAGCAGTTCTCC. Translation: CASRWDREANEQFS.

A word on this clonotype: The junction differs from germline at one of its ends, possibly a read error. This chain joins TRBV7-8 and TRBJ2-3; D is tentatively TRBD1 or TRBD2 (5 bases each). This CDR3 is 18 amino acids long. Germline CDR1 SGHVS, CDR2 FQNEAQ. The chain's CDR3 is CASNIHADGGPNTDKQYF. The CDR3 nucleotides read TGTGCCAGCAACATCCATGCCGATGGGGGACCGAACACAGATAAGCAGTATTTT.

Turning to this clonotype: A junction end diverges from the germline sequence, so it may reflect a read error. The rearrangement joins TRBV4-2 to TRBJ1-2, with TRBD1 as a possible D gene (6 bases). CDR1 is LGHNA, CDR2 YNFKEQ, per germline. The CDR3 consists of 18 residues. Written as DNA, the CDR3 is TGTGCCAGCAGCCAAGAGATCGGAGTCGTGGGACACTTATATGGCTACACATTC. It translates to CASSQEIGVVGHLYGYTF.

On this clonotype itself: Since no conserved phenylalanine or tryptophan closes the CDR3, a read error is the likely cause. V and J are TRBV11-3 and TRBJ2-5, with TRBD2 as a possible D gene (5 bases). The CDR3 contains 16 residues. Germline CDR1 SGHNT, CDR2 YENEEA. In DNA, the CDR3 is TGTCCCAGCAACCCCACCGGGGTATTATCGAGTGAGACCCAGTACCTC. It encodes CPSNPTGVLSSETQYL.

This clonotype has only one observation. The junction and the germline gene differ at one end; a read error may be behind it. The rearrangement joins TRBV29-1 to TRBJ1-2; D call uncertain. This CDR3 spans 8 amino acids. Germline-derived CDR1 and CDR2 are SQVTM and ANQGSEA. The CDR3 region has the DNA TGCAGCGTGATGGGCGGTTTTTTC. It codes for CSVMGGFF. Together with reference TRBV29-1 and TRBJ1-2, the CDR3 gives the full variable domain: SAVISQKPSRDICQRGTSLTIQCQVDSQVTMMFWYRQQPGQSLTLIATANQGSEATYESGFVIDKFPISRPNLTFSTLTVSNMSPEDSSIYLCSVMGGFFGSGTRLTVV.

Worth noting for this clonotype: One junction end disagrees with the germline gene, perhaps due to a read error. The chain uses TRBV10-3 and TRBJ2-2; 9 bases fit TRBD1. The germline V gene has CDR1 ENHRY and CDR2 SYGVKD. CDR3 length equals 16 residues. The CDR3 nucleotides are TGTGCCATCAGACCCACAGGGGGCCCGAACACCGGGGAGCTGCTTTTT. Protein: CAIRPTGGPNTGELLF.

This clonotype was recorded once. Because the CDR3 is missing its conserved closing phenylalanine or tryptophan, this is likely a read error. No DNA is shown, since the ends of the CDR3 on it are uncertain; the CDR3 is the one TCRdb lists. The CDR3 loop is CSASDGYEEYL. V and J are TRBV20-1 and TRBJ2-7. A total of 11 residues make up the CDR3, ends included. The germline V gene has CDR1 DFQATT and CDR2 SNEGSKA (reference sequence).

Comment on this clonotype: Germline and junction disagree at one end, which may indicate a read error. V usage is TRBV4-3 and J usage is TRBJ2-7; 7 bases fit TRBD2. The CDR3 covers 21 residues. CDR1 is LGHNA and CDR2 is YSLEER in the germline V gene. This CDR3 reads CASSRARNSKGLVGGSYEQYF. The DNA for the CDR3 is TGCGCCAGCAGCCGAGCCCGTAACTCAAAAGGACTAGTGGGAGGCTCCTACGAGCAGTATTTC.

This chain uses TRBV12-3 or TRBV12-4 with TRBJ1-2; a weak D match, TRBD1 (5 bases). This CDR3 has 14 amino acids. CDR3 DNA sequence: TGTACCTGCAGCCAGTGGGGCACATACTATGGCTACACCTTC. Translation gives CTCSQWGTYYGYTF.

A remark on this clonotype: The junction departs from the called germline gene at one end, perhaps through a read error. This chain uses TRBV11-2 with TRBJ2-7, with D unclear. CDR3 length: 14 amino acids. The germline CDR1 and CDR2 sequences are SGHAT and FQNNGV. The CDR3: CTSSLVTSHYEQYF. In DNA, the CDR3 is TGTACCAGCAGCTTAGTGACATCCCACTACGAGCAGTACTTC.

As to this clonotype: Given the absence of the conserved phenylalanine or tryptophan at the CDR3 end, a read error is likely. This chain connects TRBV4-1 to TRBJ2-5; possibly TRBD2 for D (7 bases). The germline gives CDR1 MGHRA, CDR2 YSYEKL. This CDR3 is built from 17 residues. The CDR3 nucleotides read TGCGCCAGCACCCAAGATCCCTCGCGGGGGCAACATGAGACCCAGTACATC. It specifies CASTQDPSRGQHETQYI.

The chain joins TRBV20-1 to TRBJ1-3, with TRBD1 as a possible D gene (5 bases). Trimming pared 0 bases from V and 11 bases from J, leaving 17 bases between. The CDR3 consists of 14 residues. Per germline, CDR1 DFQATT and CDR2 SNEGSKA (reference sequence). Here the CDR3 DNA reads TGCAGTGCTAGAGAGGCAGGGAGAGGAACCGCCATATATTTT. Its translation: CSAREAGRGTAIYF.

CDR3 in amino acids: CASSRGGTPTYNEQFF. The CDR3 nucleotides read TGTGCCAGCAGCCGAGGAGGGACTCCCACCTACAATGAGCAGTTCTTC. V and J are TRBV4-2 and TRBJ2-1, with D possibly matching TRBD2 (6 bases). The CDR3 loop spans 16 amino acids. Trimming left V 4 bases short and J 2 bases short, with 15 bases between. Germline V gene sequence: CDR1 LGHNA, CDR2 YNFKEQ.

The V call is TRBV20-1, the J call TRBJ1-5, with D tentatively TRBD1 (6 bases). The J call is uncertain, as TRBJ2-3 better fits the DNA end. CDR3 length: 14 amino acids. The V gene's germline CDR1 is DFQATT and CDR2 SNEGSKA (reference sequence). CDR3 nucleotide sequence: TGCAGTGCTCAAGTACCAGGGGACAATCAGCCCCAGTATTTT. Translation: CSAQVPGDNQPQYF.

About this clonotype itself: The junction differs from germline at one of its ends, possibly a read error. The J gene is TRBJ2-5, the V gene TRBV11-2, with 8 bases identical to TRBD2. The length of the CDR3 is 16 residues. Germline CDR1 and CDR2: SGHAT and FQNNGV. Here the CDR3 DNA reads TGTGCCAACAGCTTAGGGATTAGCGGGGTACAAGAGACCCAGTACTTC. This translates into CANSLGISGVQETQYF.

A note on this clonotype: A read error is possible here, since a much larger clone lies one base away. The chain uses TRBV30 and TRBJ2-1; 8 bases agree with TRBD2. The CDR3 covers 15 residues. Germline loops: CDR1 GTSNPN, CDR2 SVGIG (reference sequence). Trimming cost V 0 bases and J 9 bases; bases outside gene matches: 10. The CDR3 bases are TGTGCCTGGAGTGTTAAGCGGGAGATCCACATTGAGCAGTTCTTC. Translated: CAWSVKREIHIEQFF.

The chain has TRBV5-1 and TRBJ1-2; 8 bases map to TRBD1. The germline CDR1 and CDR2 sequences are SGHRS and YFSETQ. This CDR3 comprises 14 residues. CDR3 DNA: TGCGTCATCAGCCCGGACAGGGCTTGGTATGGCTACACCTTC. Translation: CVISPDRAWYGYTF.

Details on this clonotype: Here the CDR3 omits its conserved ending phenylalanine or tryptophan, so a read error is the likely source. The DNA is omitted, as the CDR3 cannot be located on it reliably, and the CDR3 follows TCRdb's listing. The V gene is TRBV11-2, the J gene TRBJ2-7; TRBD1 is the table's D call and was not checked against the DNA. CDR1 is SGHAT, CDR2 FQNNGV, per germline. The CDR3 comprises 15 residues, both ends counted. The CDR3 sequence: CASNPGTGPSYEHYS.